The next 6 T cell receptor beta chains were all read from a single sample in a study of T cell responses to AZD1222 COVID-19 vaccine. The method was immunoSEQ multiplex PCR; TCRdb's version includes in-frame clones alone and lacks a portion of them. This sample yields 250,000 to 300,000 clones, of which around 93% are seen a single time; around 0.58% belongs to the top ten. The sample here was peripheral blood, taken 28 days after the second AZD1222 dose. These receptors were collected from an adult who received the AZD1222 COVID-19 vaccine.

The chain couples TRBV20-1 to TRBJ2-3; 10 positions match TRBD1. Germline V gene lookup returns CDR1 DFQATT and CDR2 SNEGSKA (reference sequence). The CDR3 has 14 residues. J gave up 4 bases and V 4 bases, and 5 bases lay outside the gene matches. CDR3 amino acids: CSATDRGLADTQYF. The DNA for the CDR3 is TGCAGTGCTACTGACAGGGGGCTGGCAGATACGCAGTATTTT.

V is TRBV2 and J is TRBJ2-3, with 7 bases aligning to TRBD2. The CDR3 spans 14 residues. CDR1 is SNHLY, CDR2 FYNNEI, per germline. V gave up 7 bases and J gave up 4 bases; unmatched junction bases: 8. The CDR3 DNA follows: TGTGCCAGCATTTGGGAGGGAGTCGCAGATACGCAGTATTTT. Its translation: CASIWEGVADTQYF. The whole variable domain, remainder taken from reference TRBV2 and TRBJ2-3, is EPEVTQTPSHQVTQMGQEVILRCVPISNHLYFYWYRQILGQKVEFLVSFYNNEISEKSEIFDDQFSVERPDGSNFTLKIRSTKLEDSAMYFCASIWEGVADTQYFGPGTRLTVL.

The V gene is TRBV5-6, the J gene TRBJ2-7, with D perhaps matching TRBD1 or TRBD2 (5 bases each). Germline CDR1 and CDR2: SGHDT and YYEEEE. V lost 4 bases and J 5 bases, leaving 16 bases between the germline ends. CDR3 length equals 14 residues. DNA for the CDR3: TGTGCCAGCAGCCCGGTGGCAGGGAGTCACGAGCAGTACTTC. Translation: CASSPVAGSHEQYF.

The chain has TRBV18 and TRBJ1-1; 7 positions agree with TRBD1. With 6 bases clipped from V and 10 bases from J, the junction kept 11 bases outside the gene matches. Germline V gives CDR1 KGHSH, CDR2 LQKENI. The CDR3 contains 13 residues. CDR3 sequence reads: CASSQERQGGAFF. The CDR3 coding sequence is TGTGCCAGCTCCCAAGAAAGGCAGGGGGGAGCTTTCTTT.

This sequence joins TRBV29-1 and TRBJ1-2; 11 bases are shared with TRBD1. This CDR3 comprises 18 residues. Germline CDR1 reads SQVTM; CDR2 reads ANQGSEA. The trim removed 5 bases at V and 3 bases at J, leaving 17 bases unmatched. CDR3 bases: TGCAGCGTTCAGGGCTTTAGGGACAGGGGGTATGAAGACTATGGCTACACCTTC. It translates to CSVQGFRDRGYEDYGYTF.

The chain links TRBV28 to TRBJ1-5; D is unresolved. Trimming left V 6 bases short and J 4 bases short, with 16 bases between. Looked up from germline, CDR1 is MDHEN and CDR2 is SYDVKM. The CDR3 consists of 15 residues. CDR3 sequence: CASSYNGLRNQPQHF. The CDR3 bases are TGTGCCAGCAGCTACAATGGGCTGAGAAATCAGCCCCAGCATTTT. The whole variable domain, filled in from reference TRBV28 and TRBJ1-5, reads DVKVTQSSRYLVKRTGEKVFLECVQDMDHENMFWYRQDPGLGLRLIYFSYDVKMKEKGDIPEGYSVSREKKERFSLILESASTNQTSMYLCASSYNGLRNQPQHFGDGTRLSIL.